The 16 T cell receptor beta chains below all came from one sample that was sequenced in a study of technical replicates of blood from a handful of donors. Generated by immunoSEQ multiplex PCR, the TCRdb table keeps only in-frame clones and is missing some. The table records approximately 70,000 clones, roughly 98% of them present only once. Sequences were obtained from T cells isolated from PBMCs. The receptors derive from a human donor in good health.

The genes are TRBV7-8 and TRBJ2-1; 9 bases match TRBD1. With V trimmed by 4 bases and J by 5 bases, 6 bases remained unmatched. This CDR3 contains 15 residues. Germline values: CDR1 SGHVS, CDR2 FQNEAQ. DNA for the CDR3: TGTGCCAGCAGCTCCCGGGACAGGGTGAACAATGAGCAGTTCTTC. Translation gives CASSSRDRVNNEQFF.

V and J are TRBV9 and TRBJ2-4; perhaps TRBD1 as D (5 bases). Germline assignment: CDR1 SGDLS and CDR2 YYNGEE. The CDR3 has 14 amino acids. The V gene lost 6 bases and the J gene lost 4 bases, with 14 bases spanning the gap. Here the CDR3 reads CASTPAAGKNIQYF. Here the CDR3 DNA reads TGTGCCAGCACCCCGGCAGCAGGGAAAAACATTCAGTACTTC.

The chain is built from TRBV5-6 and TRBJ2-6, with D possibly TRBD1 on 5 matching bases. Trimming removed 4 bases at V and 0 bases at J, with 17 bases between. Germline V gene data show CDR1 as SGHDT and CDR2 as YYEEEE. CDR3 length: 18 amino acids. As DNA, the CDR3 is TGTGCCAGCAGCGCCGTCGACAGATCGTACTCTGGGGCCAACGTCCTGACTTTC. Amino acid sequence: CASSAVDRSYSGANVLTF.

The rearrangement joins TRBV5-6 to TRBJ2-7, with unresolved D. V gave up 0 bases and J gave up 2 bases, with 12 bases separating them. The CDR3 spans 15 residues. Germline V CDR1 and CDR2: SGHDT, YYEEEE. The CDR3 region has the DNA TGTGCCAGCAGCTTGGTTCTAGACCTTGCCTACGAGCAGTACTTC. Translated: CASSLVLDLAYEQYF.

J is TRBJ1-3 and V is TRBV19; TRBD1 matches 7 bases. V lost 10 bases, J lost 0 bases, and 6 bases stayed unmatched. CDR1 and CDR2 (germline): LNHDA, SQIVND (reference sequence). This CDR3 contains 14 residues. For the CDR3, the DNA is TGTGCCACCACCCAGGGGGGCTCTGGAAACACCATATATTTT. It specifies CATTQGGSGNTIYF.

The rearrangement links TRBV30 to TRBJ1-1, with D tentatively TRBD1 (5 bases). V was trimmed by 3 bases and J by 3 bases, leaving 14 bases between them. This CDR3 has 14 amino acids. Germline V CDR1 and CDR2: GTSNPN, SVGIG (reference sequence). The CDR3 coding sequence is TGTGCCTGGAGGGTACAGGCCACTGACACTGAAGCTTTCTTT. Its translation is CAWRVQATDTEAFF.

The chain employs TRBV6-1 and TRBJ1-1; no clear D gene. Germline CDR1 is MNHNS and CDR2 is SASEGT. The CDR3 runs 14 residues. With 6 bases removed from V and 1 base from J, the gap between germline ends came to 12 bases. The chain's CDR3 is CASSDKVANTEAFF. CDR3 DNA: TGTGCCAGCAGCGACAAAGTTGCGAACACTGAAGCTTTCTTT.

The J gene is TRBJ2-7, the V gene TRBV7-7, with 10 bases matching TRBD2. The CDR3 covers 16 residues. After removal of 1 base from V and 1 base from J, the junction contained 4 bases not matched to a gene. In germline, CDR1 is SSHAT, CDR2 FNYEAQ (reference sequence). The CDR3 is CASSLVSSGRSYEQYF. The CDR3, as DNA: TGTGCCAGCAGCTTAGTGTCTAGCGGGAGATCCTACGAGCAGTACTTC.

V gene TRBV6-1 combines with J gene TRBJ2-7, with 10 bases identical to TRBD2. Germline V gives CDR1 MNHNS, CDR2 SASEGT. The CDR3 has 15 amino acids. V dropped 2 bases and J dropped 4; count of bases not matched to a gene: 5. The CDR3 loop reads CASSEWGTSAYEQYF. In DNA, the CDR3 is TGTGCCAGCAGTGAATGGGGGACTAGCGCGTACGAGCAGTACTTC.

The chain couples TRBV6-6 to TRBJ2-7; 8 bases align to TRBD1. V gave up 6 bases and J gave up 0 bases; unmatched junction bases: 7. This CDR3 spans 15 amino acids. The germline gives CDR1 MNHNY, CDR2 SVGAGI (reference sequence). The CDR3 coding sequence is TGTGCCAGCAGCGGGACAGGTGAGGACTCCTACGAGCAGTACTTC. This encodes CASSGTGEDSYEQYF.

This clone was counted a single time. The chain couples TRBV9 to TRBJ1-1; D is possibly TRBD1 (5 bases). Germline V CDR1 and CDR2: SGDLS, YYNGEE. The CDR3 length is 14 residues. Trimming removed 1 base at V and 0 bases at J, with 7 bases between. Here the CDR3 DNA reads TGTGCCAGCAGCGTAAGCAGGGTGAACACTGAAGCTTTCTTT. Protein: CASSVSRVNTEAFF.

The V call is TRBV10-3, the J call TRBJ1-5; D not resolved. Trimming removed 10 bases at V and 6 bases at J, with 22 bases between. CDR3 length equals 15 residues. Germline-derived CDR1 and CDR2 are ENHRY and SYGVKD. The CDR3 DNA reads TGTGCCACGGCGGACCGAGGGATACCGTCTCAGCCCCAGCATTTT. Its translation is CATADRGIPSQPQHF.

This clone was observed a single time. This chain links TRBV10-1 with TRBJ1-1, with D unclear. This CDR3 comprises 12 residues. The germline gives CDR1 WNHNN, CDR2 SYGVQD (reference sequence). V gave up 3 bases and J gave up 5 bases, with 7 bases separating them. CDR3 sequence reads: CASSEGSTEAFF. The CDR3 nucleotides are TGCGCCAGCAGTGAAGGGAGTACTGAAGCTTTCTTT.

The V gene is TRBV28, the J gene TRBJ2-5; TRBD2 might be the D (7 bases). The germline gives CDR1 MDHEN, CDR2 SYDVKM. This CDR3 has 17 residues. V lost 6 bases and J lost 5, with 25 bases in between. The DNA of the CDR3 is TGTGCCAGCAGCCTCGACCCTAGCGGAGGGGGGGACGAGACCCAGTACTTC. This sequence encodes CASSLDPSGGGDETQYF.

CDR3 in amino acids: CASAAARVARKTIYF. Here the CDR3 DNA reads TGTGCCAGCGCGGCGGCGAGGGTCGCAAGGAAGACCATATATTTT. The V call is TRBV6-1, the J call TRBJ1-3; D gene unclear. V shed 8 bases and J shed 10 bases, with 24 bases lying between them. Germline values: CDR1 MNHNS, CDR2 SASEGT. The CDR3 totals 15 residues.

V is TRBV29-1 and J is TRBJ2-5, with TRBD1 identical over 10 bases. The CDR3 has 12 residues. In germline, CDR1 is SQVTM, CDR2 ANQGSEA. J was trimmed by 4 bases and V by 6 bases; bases with no gene match: 2. The CDR3 nucleotides read TGCAGCGTCGACAGGGGGCGAGAGACCCAGTACTTC. Its translation: CSVDRGRETQYF.